The sample holds a few counts of the clone carrying this TCR beta chain. What it binds is unknown. These data come from a study of T cells after yellow fever vaccination. Overall study context: SMART-Seq v4 Ultra Low Input prepared libraries from low-cell fractions. Findings and caveats of the study: The appearance of a small share of clonotypes in both CD4 and CD8 compartments was observed. Contaminating bulk clonotypes could be abundant in FACS-sorted repertoires.

The germline V and J ends were trimmed by 4 bases and 5 bases, with 12 bases remaining between them. CDR1 is SGHDT, CDR2 YYEEEE, per germline. This CDR3 comprises 13 residues. From the 5' RACE reads, TCRdb called clonotypes with MiXCR, one entry per CDR3 protein. The sample records some 350,000 distinct CDR3 sequences, approximately 4.2% being singletons. This sequence joins TRBV5-6 and TRBJ2-5; D gene uncertain. The sequence came from a man aged 18 to 30 who received the YFV17D yellow fever vaccine. The sequencing here drew on PBMCs, taken 5 days after the yellow fever booster vaccination. In DNA form, the CDR3 reads TGTGCCAGCAGCAGCCCTGTAAGGGAGACCCAGTACTTC. Translation: CASSSPVRETQYF.